The rows below give T cell receptor beta chains drawn from one sample of a study of T-cell reconstitution after alpha-beta-depleted transplantation in children. TCRdb reanalysed the PCR reads using MiXCR and keeps one entry per CDR3 protein. The data hold 200,000 to 300,000 distinct CDR3 sequences, with about 24% observed a single time. Specimen: PBMCs, mostly from graft donor cells, collected 360 days after TCRalphabeta/CD19-depleted stem cell transplant. Receptors originate from a female patient aged 2-15 years who had a stem cell transplant for congenital amegakaryocytic thrombocytopenia, so the T cells may come from the graft donor. Both conserved end residues are part of each CDR3. Fields, in order: D gene, J gene, clone size, V gene, CDR3 DNA, CDR3 protein. A D gene is named only where the DNA matches it firmly. A clone size is listed for some rows: how often the clone was seen (once, few, many), or a class if it is expanded.

d_gene: -
j_gene: TRBJ1-5
abundance: few
v_gene: TRBV5-6
CDR3nt: TGTGCCAGCAGCTCGGACAGCAGTAATCAGCCCCAGCATTTT
CDR3aa: CASSSDSSNQPQHF

d_gene: TRBD1
j_gene: TRBJ1-2
abundance: -
v_gene: TRBV7-2
CDR3nt: TGTGCCAGCAGCTTAGCAGGGGGCGTTTTCTATGGCTACACCTTC
CDR3aa: CASSLAGGVFYGYTF

d_gene: -
j_gene: TRBJ2-6
abundance: -
v_gene: TRBV20-1
CDR3nt: TGCAGTGCCCAAAGACCTGGGGCCAACGTCCTGACTTTC
CDR3aa: CSAQRPGANVLTF

d_gene: TRBD1
j_gene: TRBJ1-2
abundance: few
v_gene: TRBV4-3
CDR3nt: TGCGCCAGCAGCGTGGGGACAGCGAATAACTATGGCTACACCTTC
CDR3aa: CASSVGTANNYGYTF

d_gene: -
j_gene: TRBJ2-7
abundance: -
v_gene: TRBV20-1
CDR3nt: TGCAGTGCTAGAGTTGGGGGCTCCTACGAGCAGTACTTC
CDR3aa: CSARVGGSYEQYF

d_gene: -
j_gene: TRBJ1-1
abundance: -
v_gene: TRBV22-1
CDR3nt: TGTCCTGGGAGCGCACTCTTTCCAGGGGGCTTAAAATCTGAAGCTTTCTTT
CDR3aa: CPGSALFPGGLKSEAFF

d_gene: -
j_gene: TRBJ1-1
abundance: few
v_gene: TRBV20-1
CDR3nt: TGCAGTGCTAGCCGGATGAACACTGAAGCTTTCTTT
CDR3aa: CSASRMNTEAFF

d_gene: -
j_gene: TRBJ1-5
abundance: -
v_gene: TRBV5-1
CDR3nt: TGCGCCAGCAGCCCGAGAGGGGTATCAGATCAGCCCCAGCATTTT
CDR3aa: CASSPRGVSDQPQHF

d_gene: TRBD1
j_gene: TRBJ2-5
abundance: few
v_gene: TRBV10-3
CDR3nt: TGTGCCATCAGTTCAGGGGGCGAACAAGAGACCCAGTACTTC
CDR3aa: CAISSGGEQETQYF

d_gene: -
j_gene: TRBJ1-2
abundance: -
v_gene: TRBV12-3/TRBV12-4
CDR3nt: TGTGCCAGCAGCACGGGCGGTTATGGCTACACCTTC
CDR3aa: CASSTGGYGYTF

d_gene: -
j_gene: TRBJ2-7
abundance: -
v_gene: TRBV20-1
CDR3nt: TGCAGTGCTAGTGTTGGGAGGAACTACGAGCAGTACTTC
CDR3aa: CSASVGRNYEQYF

d_gene: -
j_gene: TRBJ2-1
abundance: -
v_gene: TRBV6-2/TRBV6-3
CDR3nt: TGTGCCAGCAGTTACTCGGGCAAGAATGAGCAGTTCTTC
CDR3aa: CASSYSGKNEQFF

d_gene: -
j_gene: TRBJ1-4
abundance: few
v_gene: TRBV25-1
CDR3nt: TGTGCCAGCAGTCCCATGAGGGGTGCGAATGAAAAACTGTTTTTT
CDR3aa: CASSPMRGANEKLFF

d_gene: -
j_gene: TRBJ1-2
abundance: -
v_gene: TRBV7-9
CDR3nt: TGTGCCAGCAGTCTCGGGATACCCTATGGCTACACCTTC
CDR3aa: CASSLGIPYGYTF

d_gene: -
j_gene: TRBJ1-1
abundance: -
v_gene: TRBV3-1
CDR3nt: TGTGCCAGCAGAATACGGGCTGACACTGAAGCTTTCTTT
CDR3aa: CASRIRADTEAFF

d_gene: -
j_gene: TRBJ2-3
abundance: -
v_gene: TRBV4-1
CDR3nt: TGCGCCAGCAGTCAAAGTCATCTAGCTATGGCAGATACGCAGTATTTT
CDR3aa: CASSQSHLAMADTQYF

d_gene: -
j_gene: TRBJ1-1
abundance: -
v_gene: TRBV10-3
CDR3nt: TGTGCCATCAGCGGGAGAATAAACACTGAAGCTTTCTTT
CDR3aa: CAISGRINTEAFF

d_gene: -
j_gene: TRBJ1-4
abundance: many
v_gene: TRBV2
CDR3nt: TGTGCCAGCAGTCCCCCCCGGCGGATTAATGAAAAACTGTTTTTT
CDR3aa: CASSPPRRINEKLFF

d_gene: -
j_gene: TRBJ2-5
abundance: few
v_gene: TRBV20-1
CDR3nt: TGCAGTGCTAGGGGGACAAAAGAGACCCAGTACTTC
CDR3aa: CSARGTKETQYF

d_gene: -
j_gene: TRBJ1-1
abundance: -
v_gene: TRBV3-1
CDR3nt: TGTGCCAGCAGCCCCCGACACCGAGGTACTGAAGCTTTCTTT
CDR3aa: CASSPRHRGTEAFF

d_gene: -
j_gene: TRBJ2-7
abundance: -
v_gene: TRBV7-8
CDR3nt: TGTGCCAGCAGCTTAAGTCGCAGTCATAGGGACGAGCAGTACTTC
CDR3aa: CASSLSRSHRDEQYF

d_gene: -
j_gene: TRBJ1-2
abundance: -
v_gene: TRBV12-3/TRBV12-4
CDR3nt: TGTGCCAGCAGAGCCTCGGAGGGAGGGTATGGCTACACCTTC
CDR3aa: CASRASEGGYGYTF

d_gene: -
j_gene: TRBJ1-3
abundance: few
v_gene: TRBV29-1
CDR3nt: TGCAGCGTTGAAGGGGTAGGTCCTGCTGGAAACACCATATATTTT
CDR3aa: CSVEGVGPAGNTIYF

d_gene: TRBD2
j_gene: TRBJ2-3
abundance: many
v_gene: TRBV29-1
CDR3nt: TGCAGCGTTGACCTAGCGGGAGTTGTAGATACGCAGTATTTT
CDR3aa: CSVDLAGVVDTQYF

d_gene: TRBD1
j_gene: TRBJ2-1
abundance: -
v_gene: TRBV12-3/TRBV12-4
CDR3nt: TGTGCCAGCAGTTCGAACCGGGACAGGGGCGTGGATGAGCAGTTCTTC
CDR3aa: CASSSNRDRGVDEQFF

d_gene: -
j_gene: TRBJ2-1
abundance: few
v_gene: TRBV27
CDR3nt: TGTGCCAGCAGTTTGACTCTGTCCTACAATGAGCAGTTCTTC
CDR3aa: CASSLTLSYNEQFF

d_gene: -
j_gene: TRBJ2-3
abundance: once
v_gene: TRBV10-2
CDR3nt: TGCGCCAGCAGTGATAGCCCCTTTTACGATACGCAGTATTTT
CDR3aa: CASSDSPFYDTQYF

d_gene: -
j_gene: TRBJ2-5
abundance: -
v_gene: TRBV2
CDR3nt: TGTGCCAGCAGGGCCAACAGGGATAAAGAGACCCAGTACTTC
CDR3aa: CASRANRDKETQYF

d_gene: -
j_gene: TRBJ2-7
abundance: once
v_gene: TRBV4-1
CDR3nt: TGCGCCAGCAGCCAAGATCTTGGCAGGGCCACCTACGAGCAGTACTTC
CDR3aa: CASSQDLGRATYEQYF

d_gene: -
j_gene: TRBJ2-7
abundance: few
v_gene: TRBV4-1
CDR3nt: TGCGCCAGCAGCCAAGATGGTCCCAGGGGCGGGAGAGGTGGCGAGCAGTACTTC
CDR3aa: CASSQDGPRGGRGGEQYF

d_gene: TRBD1
j_gene: TRBJ2-7
abundance: -
v_gene: TRBV28
CDR3nt: TGTGCCGTATTGGACAGGCGCTACGAGCAGTACTTC
CDR3aa: CAVLDRRYEQYF

d_gene: -
j_gene: TRBJ2-7
abundance: many
v_gene: TRBV20-1
CDR3nt: TGCAGTGCTAGTAACAGGGCGGGGAACGAGCAGTACTTC
CDR3aa: CSASNRAGNEQYF

d_gene: -
j_gene: TRBJ1-2
abundance: -
v_gene: TRBV6-2/TRBV6-3
CDR3nt: TGTGCCAGCAGACAAGACCGTAAGGGGATACGTCCTGGCTACACCTTC
CDR3aa: CASRQDRKGIRPGYTF

d_gene: -
j_gene: TRBJ2-5
abundance: -
v_gene: TRBV28
CDR3nt: TGTGCCAGCAGATCACCGGGACTCCTGTTGTGGGAGACCCAGTACTTC
CDR3aa: CASRSPGLLLWETQYF

d_gene: -
j_gene: TRBJ1-1
abundance: many
v_gene: TRBV5-1
CDR3nt: TGCGCCAGCAGCTTGTTTTCGGGAGACACTGAAGCTTTCTTT
CDR3aa: CASSLFSGDTEAFF

d_gene: -
j_gene: TRBJ1-3
abundance: few
v_gene: TRBV7-6
CDR3nt: TGTGCCAGCAGCTTGAACAGGTACTCTGGAAACACCATATATTTT
CDR3aa: CASSLNRYSGNTIYF

d_gene: -
j_gene: TRBJ2-3
abundance: few
v_gene: TRBV12-3/TRBV12-4
CDR3nt: TGTGCCAGCAGTTTCGGAGTAGATACGCAGTATTTT
CDR3aa: CASSFGVDTQYF

d_gene: -
j_gene: TRBJ1-1
abundance: -
v_gene: TRBV20-1
CDR3nt: TGCAGTGCTAGTGAGGGGAACACTGAAGCTTTCTTT
CDR3aa: CSASEGNTEAFF

d_gene: -
j_gene: TRBJ2-3
abundance: -
v_gene: TRBV5-1
CDR3nt: TGCGCCAGCAGCTTGGTGTATTTAGACACAGATACGCAGTATTTT
CDR3aa: CASSLVYLDTDTQYF

d_gene: TRBD1
j_gene: TRBJ2-2
abundance: -
v_gene: TRBV30
CDR3nt: TGTGCCTGGCGGCGACAGGGTCATGCCGGGGAGCTGTTTTTT
CDR3aa: CAWRRQGHAGELFF

d_gene: TRBD2
j_gene: TRBJ2-1
abundance: -
v_gene: TRBV2
CDR3nt: TGTGCCAGCAGTGAATCCCTAGGGACTAGCGTACGGAACCTCAATGAGCAGTTCTTC
CDR3aa: CASSESLGTSVRNLNEQFF

d_gene: TRBD1
j_gene: TRBJ2-6
abundance: few
v_gene: TRBV25-1
CDR3nt: TGTGCCAGCAGTGAAAGGGACAGGACCAGGGAAGGGGCCAACGTCCTGACTTTC
CDR3aa: CASSERDRTREGANVLTF

d_gene: TRBD2
j_gene: TRBJ2-1
abundance: -
v_gene: TRBV12-3/TRBV12-4
CDR3nt: TGTGCCAGCAGTTCTCGGGGACTAGCGGGGGGCCAGGGGTTCTTC
CDR3aa: CASSSRGLAGGQGFF

d_gene: -
j_gene: TRBJ2-5
abundance: -
v_gene: TRBV29-1
CDR3nt: TGCAGCATAGGGCCCAACCAAGAGACCCAGTACTTC
CDR3aa: CSIGPNQETQYF

d_gene: TRBD2
j_gene: TRBJ2-3
abundance: once
v_gene: TRBV6-5
CDR3nt: TGTGCCAGCAGTTACGGGGGGATTAGCGGGAGGGCCCCCGATACGCAGTATTTT
CDR3aa: CASSYGGISGRAPDTQYF

d_gene: -
j_gene: TRBJ1-3
abundance: -
v_gene: TRBV28
CDR3nt: TGTGCCAGCAGTTTAATGCCAGGCGTATACGAGGGATCTACTGGAAACACCATATATTTT
CDR3aa: CASSLMPGVYEGSTGNTIYF

d_gene: -
j_gene: TRBJ2-3
abundance: -
v_gene: TRBV25-1
CDR3nt: TGTGCCAGCAGTGAGGGGAGAATGGGTTTGGGTGGAGATACGCAGTATTTT
CDR3aa: CASSEGRMGLGGDTQYF

d_gene: -
j_gene: TRBJ1-1
abundance: -
v_gene: TRBV20-1
CDR3nt: TGCAGTGCTAGTAACCGGGACACCGGGGATACTGAAGCTTTCTTT
CDR3aa: CSASNRDTGDTEAFF